This passage covers 6 T cell receptor beta chains from one sample sequenced in a study of T cells in Graves' hyperthyroidism and ophthalmopathy. Researchers amplified the TCR beta CDR3 regions from RNA transcripts. Primed by the HTBI set, a first-round RT-PCR was run on the TCR CDR3. TCRdb passed the multiplex PCR reads through MiXCR, listing each CDR3 protein once. The data contain fewer than 450,000 distinct CDR3 sequences, approximately 18% of them singletons. The source material was blood. Receptors originate from a woman between 25 and 40 years old with Graves' hyperthyroidism that later progressed to Graves' ophthalmopathy.

The chain has TRBV12-3 or TRBV12-4 and TRBJ1-1; D not resolved. V lost 6 bases, J lost 3 bases, and 17 bases lay in between. The CDR3 covers 15 residues. CDR3 sequence reads: CASSPITRTHTEAFF. CDR3 nucleotides: TGTGCCAGCAGCCCTATTACAAGAACACACACTGAAGCTTTCTTT.

This clonotype has more than one count but fewer than ten. The rearrangement uses TRBV5-4 and TRBJ1-2; D is perhaps TRBD1 (6 bases). Deletions cut 4 bases from V and 3 bases from J, with 16 bases between. Germline V gene lookup returns CDR1 SGHNT and CDR2 YYREEE (reference sequence). This CDR3 comprises 15 residues. CDR3 in DNA: TGTGCCAGCAGCCCGACTCTACAGGGCTACTATGGCTACACCTTC. Protein sequence: CASSPTLQGYYGYTF.

This clonotype occurred a few times. The V and J genes are TRBV27 and TRBJ1-2; a possible D gene is TRBD1 (6 bases). Germline loops: CDR1 MNHEY, CDR2 SMNVEV (reference sequence). The CDR3 runs 14 residues. V gave up 4 bases and J gave up 3 bases, with 12 bases separating them. CDR3 nucleotides: TGTGCCAGCAGTTCATACAGGGACCACTATGGCTACACCTTC. Translation: CASSSYRDHYGYTF.

In its sample, this clonotype was seen many times. CDR3 DNA: TGTGCCAGCAGCCAAGACGCGGGAGTGATAAGGTACGAGCAGTACTTC. Translated, it gives CASSQDAGVIRYEQYF. The chain recombines TRBV3-1 with TRBJ2-7; 7 bases line up with TRBD2. From germline, CDR1 is LGHDT and CDR2 YNNKEL (reference sequence). With V trimmed by 0 bases and J by 4 bases, 9 bases remained unmatched. This CDR3 spans 16 amino acids.

This clonotype was recorded at least ten times. The chain recombines TRBV19 with TRBJ2-3; 8 bases align to TRBD1. Germline V gene data show CDR1 as LNHDA and CDR2 as SQIVND (reference sequence). CDR3 length: 20 residues. V gave up 1 base and J gave up 6 bases; unmatched junction bases: 21. The CDR3 DNA sequence: TGTGCCAGTAGTATAGCTTGGACAGGGTGGCGGGACCGTGAGACGGATACGCAGTATTTT. It is translated as CASSIAWTGWRDRETDTQYF.

Many counts were recorded for this clonotype. The V gene is TRBV6-1, the J gene TRBJ2-2; D not resolved. CDR3 length: 16 amino acids. Germline V gene data show CDR1 as MNHNS and CDR2 as SASEGT. V was clipped by 4 bases and J by 1 base, with 13 bases between them. The CDR3 sequence: CASSGSLWGNTGELFF. CDR3 in DNA: TGTGCCAGCAGTGGGTCCTTGTGGGGGAACACCGGGGAGCTGTTTTTT.